This T cell receptor (beta chain) was documented in a study of cytomegalovirus exposure and HLA in healthy donors. General study points: Later analysis associated a missense DCLRE1C variant with TCR beta V- and J-gene trimming.

From germline, CDR1 is SGHRS and CDR2 YFSETQ. V was clipped by 1 base and J by 6 bases; unmatched bases: 5. The CDR3 covers 16 residues. The PCR ran on 60 Vbeta and 13 Jbeta primers. Some clones are missing from TCRdb's copy, which holds only in-frame ones; the method was immunoSEQ multiplex PCR. The repertoire holds roughly 160,000 clones, with roughly 83% as singletons. A remark on this clone: Its antigen is as yet unknown.

This chain joins TRBV5-1 and TRBJ2-1; TRBD2 aligns across 12 bases. Sequencing input: PBMCs. The clonotype originates from a boy aged 2 to 10 in good health and CMV-seronegative. The CDR3 protein is CASSLMTSGRSNEQFF. The CDR3 DNA sequence: TGCGCCAGCAGCTTGATGACTAGCGGGAGAAGCAATGAGCAGTTCTTC.